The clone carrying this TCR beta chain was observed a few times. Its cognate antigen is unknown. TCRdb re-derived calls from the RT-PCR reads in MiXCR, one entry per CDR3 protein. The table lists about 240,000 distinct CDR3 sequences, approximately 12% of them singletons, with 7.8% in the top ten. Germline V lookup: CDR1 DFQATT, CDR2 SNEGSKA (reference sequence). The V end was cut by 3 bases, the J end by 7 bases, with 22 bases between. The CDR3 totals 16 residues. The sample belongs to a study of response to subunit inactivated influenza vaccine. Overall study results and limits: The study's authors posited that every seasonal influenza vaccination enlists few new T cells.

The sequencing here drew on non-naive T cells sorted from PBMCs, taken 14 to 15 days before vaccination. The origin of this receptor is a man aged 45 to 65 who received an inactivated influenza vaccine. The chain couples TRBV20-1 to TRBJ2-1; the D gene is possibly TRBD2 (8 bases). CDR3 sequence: CSASGRARGPINEQFF. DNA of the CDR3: TGCAGTGCTAGCGGGAGGGCTAGGGGGCCAATTAATGAGCAGTTCTTC.